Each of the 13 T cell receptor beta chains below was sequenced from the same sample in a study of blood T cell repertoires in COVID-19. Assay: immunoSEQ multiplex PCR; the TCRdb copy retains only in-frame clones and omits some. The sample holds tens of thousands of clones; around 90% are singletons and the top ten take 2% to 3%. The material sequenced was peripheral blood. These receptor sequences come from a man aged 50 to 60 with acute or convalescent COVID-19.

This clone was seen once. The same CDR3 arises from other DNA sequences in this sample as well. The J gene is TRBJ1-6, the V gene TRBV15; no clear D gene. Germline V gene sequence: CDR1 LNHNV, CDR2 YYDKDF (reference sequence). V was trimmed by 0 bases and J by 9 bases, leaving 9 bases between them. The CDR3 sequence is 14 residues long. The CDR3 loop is CATSRDGVGSPLHF. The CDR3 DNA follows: TGTGCCACCAGCAGAGACGGGGTAGGTTCACCCCTCCACTTT.

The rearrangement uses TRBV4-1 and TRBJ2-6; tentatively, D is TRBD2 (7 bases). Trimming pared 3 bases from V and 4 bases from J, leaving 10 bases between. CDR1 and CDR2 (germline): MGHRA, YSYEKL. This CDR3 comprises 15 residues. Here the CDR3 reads CASSHRGAGANVLTF. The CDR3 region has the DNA TGCGCCAGCAGCCATCGGGGGGCCGGGGCCAACGTCCTGACTTTC.

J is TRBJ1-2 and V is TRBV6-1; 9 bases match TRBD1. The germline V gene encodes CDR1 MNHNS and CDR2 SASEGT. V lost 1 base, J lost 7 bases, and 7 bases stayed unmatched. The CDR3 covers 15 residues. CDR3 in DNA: TGTGCCAGCAGTGAAGGTAGGACAGGGGTTGCTGGCTACACCTTC. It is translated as CASSEGRTGVAGYTF.

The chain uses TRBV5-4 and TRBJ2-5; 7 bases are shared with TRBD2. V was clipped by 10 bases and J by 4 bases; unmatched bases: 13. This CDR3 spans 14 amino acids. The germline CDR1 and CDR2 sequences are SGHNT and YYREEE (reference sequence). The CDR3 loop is CAGSGGPEGETQYF. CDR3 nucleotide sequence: TGTGCCGGATCGGGAGGCCCCGAGGGAGAGACCCAGTACTTC.

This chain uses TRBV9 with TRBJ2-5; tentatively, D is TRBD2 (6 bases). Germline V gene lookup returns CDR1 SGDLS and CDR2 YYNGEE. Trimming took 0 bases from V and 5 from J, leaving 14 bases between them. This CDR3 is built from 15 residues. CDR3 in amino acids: CASSVDGRGIETQYF. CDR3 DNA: TGTGCCAGCAGCGTAGATGGGCGGGGTATCGAGACCCAGTACTTC.

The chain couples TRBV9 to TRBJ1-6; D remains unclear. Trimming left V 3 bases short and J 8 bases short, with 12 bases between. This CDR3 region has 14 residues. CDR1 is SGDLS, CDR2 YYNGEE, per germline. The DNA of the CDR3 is TGTGCCAGCAGCGCGGGGAGGGTGGATTCACCCCTCCACTTT. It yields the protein CASSAGRVDSPLHF.

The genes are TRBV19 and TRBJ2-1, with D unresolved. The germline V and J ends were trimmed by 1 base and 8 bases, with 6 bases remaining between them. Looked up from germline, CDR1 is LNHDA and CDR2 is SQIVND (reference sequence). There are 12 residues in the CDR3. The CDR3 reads CASSIGSYEQFF. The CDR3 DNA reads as TGTGCCAGTAGTATAGGTAGCTATGAGCAGTTCTTC. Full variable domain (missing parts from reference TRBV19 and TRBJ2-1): DGGITQSPKYLFRKEGQNVTLSCEQNLNHDAMYWYRQDPGQGLRLIYYSQIVNDFQKGDIAEGYSVSREKKESFPLTVTSAQKNPTAFYLCASSIGSYEQFFGPGTRLTVL.

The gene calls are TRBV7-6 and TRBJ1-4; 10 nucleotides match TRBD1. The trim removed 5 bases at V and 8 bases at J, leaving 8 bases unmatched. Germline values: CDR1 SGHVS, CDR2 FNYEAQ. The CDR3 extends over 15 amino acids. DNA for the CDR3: TGTGCCAGCAGCCCTCAGGGGGGACAGGGGGAAAAACTGTTTTTT. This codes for CASSPQGGQGEKLFF.

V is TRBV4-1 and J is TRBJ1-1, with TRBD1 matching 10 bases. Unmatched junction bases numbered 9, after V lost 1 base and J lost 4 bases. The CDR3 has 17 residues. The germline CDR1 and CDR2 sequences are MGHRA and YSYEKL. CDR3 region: CASSQAPTGGGGTEAFF. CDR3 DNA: TGCGCCAGCAGCCAAGCCCCGACAGGGGGCGGCGGCACTGAAGCTTTCTTT.

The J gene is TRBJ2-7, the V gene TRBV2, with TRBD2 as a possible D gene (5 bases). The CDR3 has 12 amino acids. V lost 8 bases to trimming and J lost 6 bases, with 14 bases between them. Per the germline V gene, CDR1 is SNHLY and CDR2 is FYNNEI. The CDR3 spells CASAGVRGEQYV. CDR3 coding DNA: TGTGCCAGCGCCGGGGTTCGTGGCGAGCAGTACGTC.

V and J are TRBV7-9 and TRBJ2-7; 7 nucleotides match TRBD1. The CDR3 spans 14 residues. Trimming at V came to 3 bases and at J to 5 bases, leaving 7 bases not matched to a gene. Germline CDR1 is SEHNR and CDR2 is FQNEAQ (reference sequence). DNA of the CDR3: TGTGCCAGCAGCTTCTGGGACAGAGGAGACGAGCAGTACTTC. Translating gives CASSFWDRGDEQYF. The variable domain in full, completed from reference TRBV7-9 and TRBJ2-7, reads DTGVSQNPRHKITKRGQNVTFRCDPISEHNRLYWYRQTLGQGPEFLTYFQNEAQLEKSRLLSDRFSAERPKGSFSTLEIQRTEQGDSAMYLCASSFWDRGDEQYFGPGTRLTVT.

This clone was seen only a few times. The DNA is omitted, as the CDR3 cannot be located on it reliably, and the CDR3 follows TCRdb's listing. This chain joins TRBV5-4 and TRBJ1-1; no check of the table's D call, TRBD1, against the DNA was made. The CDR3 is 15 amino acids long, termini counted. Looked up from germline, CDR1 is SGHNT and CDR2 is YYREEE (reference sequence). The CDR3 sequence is CASSFGPGGNTEAFF.

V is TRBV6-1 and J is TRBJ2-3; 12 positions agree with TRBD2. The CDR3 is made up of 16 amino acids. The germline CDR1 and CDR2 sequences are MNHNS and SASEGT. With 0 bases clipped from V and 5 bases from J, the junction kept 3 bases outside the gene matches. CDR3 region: CASSEALAGGQDTQYF. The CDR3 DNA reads TGTGCCAGCAGTGAAGCGCTAGCGGGGGGGCAAGATACGCAGTATTTT.